Listed here are 15 T cell receptor beta chains from one sample, sequenced in a study of cytomegalovirus exposure and HLA in healthy donors. A multiplex PCR was run with 60 Vbeta primers and 13 Jbeta primers. Only in-frame clones appear in the TCRdb table, and some are missing; sequencing was by immunoSEQ multiplex PCR. The sample comprises 130,000 to 150,000 clones, roughly four fifths of which are singletons, and roughly 9.7% rests with the top ten. Sequences were obtained from PBMCs. The source of these receptors is an older woman in good health and CMV-seropositive.

The chain is built from TRBV4-3 and TRBJ2-1; 8 nucleotides align to TRBD1. The CDR3 is made up of 16 amino acids. V lost 4 bases, J lost 6 bases, and 11 bases stayed unmatched. Germline values: CDR1 LGHNA, CDR2 YSLEER. The CDR3 sequence: CASSRVGTGKINEQFF. CDR3 nucleotide sequence: TGCGCCAGCAGCCGGGTCGGGACAGGAAAGATCAATGAGCAGTTCTTC.

V gene TRBV11-3 combines with J gene TRBJ1-4; 8 nucleotides agree with TRBD1. Trimming took 0 bases from V and 7 from J; bases not matched to a gene: 10. CDR1 SGHNT and CDR2 YENEEA come from the germline V gene. The CDR3 sequence is 17 residues long. CDR3 in amino acids: CASSLEPLTGAAEKLFF. CDR3 DNA: TGTGCCAGCAGCTTAGAGCCCCTGACAGGGGCGGCTGAAAAACTGTTTTTT.

This chain links TRBV7-2 with TRBJ2-7; no reliable D call. Germline V gene lookup returns CDR1 SGHTA and CDR2 FQGNSA. The ends were cut back, 2 bases at V and 6 bases at J, with 11 bases in the middle. The CDR3 covers 13 residues. CDR3 nucleotide sequence: TGTGCCAGCAGCTTAACCCCGTTAGCCGAGCAGTACTTC. The encoded protein is CASSLTPLAEQYF.

This clone was observed a few times. This sequence joins TRBV28 and TRBJ1-5; D unresolved. Germline V gene data show CDR1 as MDHEN and CDR2 as SYDVKM. Trimming cost V 3 bases and J 7 bases, with 13 bases left between them. This CDR3 comprises 14 residues. The CDR3 spells CASSLGGGQQPQHF. DNA for the CDR3: TGTGCCAGCAGTTTGGGTGGAGGGCAACAGCCCCAGCATTTT.

This clone occurred once. The V and J genes are TRBV7-9 and TRBJ2-7; no reliable D call. The CDR3 contains 14 residues. Germline CDR1 is SEHNR and CDR2 is FQNEAQ (reference sequence). Trimming pared 5 bases from V and 1 base from J, leaving 12 bases between. The CDR3 protein is CASSPAASSYEQYF. CDR3 nucleotides: TGTGCCAGCAGCCCCGCGGCCTCGTCCTACGAGCAGTACTTC.

This chain joins TRBV18 and TRBJ2-7; TRBD2 agrees at 8 bases. Germline V gives CDR1 KGHSH, CDR2 LQKENI. This CDR3 contains 13 residues. V gave up 8 bases and J gave up 7 bases; unmatched junction bases: 10. In DNA form, the CDR3 reads TGTGCCAGCCGAGGACTAGCTTCGGGTGAGCAGTACTTC. This codes for CASRGLASGEQYF.

The V gene is TRBV6-5, the J gene TRBJ2-7, with 7 bases fitting TRBD2. V trimming: 5 bases; J trimming: 7 bases; junction bases outside the gene matches: 2. The CDR3 sequence is 11 residues long. Germline V gene data show CDR1 as MNHEY and CDR2 as SVGAGI. The CDR3 DNA reads TGTGCCAGCAGTCGGGAGGAGGAGCAGTACTTC. This sequence encodes CASSREEEQYF.

The genes are TRBV19 and TRBJ2-1; D not resolved. CDR1 LNHDA and CDR2 SQIVND come from the germline V gene (reference sequence). V lost 3 bases to trimming and J lost 7 bases, with 7 bases between them. The CDR3 runs 12 residues. CDR3 sequence (DNA): TGTGCCAGTAGTATCTCCGTGAATGAGCAGTTCTTC. Translated, it gives CASSISVNEQFF.

The genes are TRBV15 and TRBJ1-4; tentative D call: TRBD1 (5 bases). Germline V gives CDR1 LNHNV, CDR2 YYDKDF (reference sequence). Trimming removed 0 bases at V and 6 bases at J, with 14 bases between. The CDR3 is 16 residues long. The CDR3, as DNA: TGTGCCACCAGCAGAGATCTGGGGGGGTACGATGAAAAACTGTTTTTT. As protein: CATSRDLGGYDEKLFF.

This clone has just a few counts. The chain combines TRBV9 with TRBJ2-1; D may be TRBD2 (5 bases). Germline-derived CDR1 and CDR2 are SGDLS and YYNGEE. CDR3 length: 15 residues. Trimming removed 6 bases at V and 2 bases at J, with 15 bases between. This CDR3 is CASTPRESPYNEQFF. The CDR3 DNA reads as TGTGCCAGCACTCCGAGGGAGAGCCCCTACAATGAGCAGTTCTTC.

This sequence joins TRBV11-2 and TRBJ1-3; D is ambiguous. This CDR3 has 13 amino acids. V was trimmed by 3 bases and J by 9 bases, leaving 12 bases between them. Germline lookup yields CDR1 SGHAT and CDR2 FQNNGV. CDR3 sequence (DNA): TGTGCCAGCAGCTTCATAGCGACGGCCACCATATATTTT. Translated, it gives CASSFIATATIYF.

J is TRBJ2-7 and V is TRBV5-8; D not resolved. V was shortened by 3 bases and J by 4 bases, with 17 bases between the two germline ends. The CDR3 sequence is 15 residues long. Germline V gene data show CDR1 as SGHTS and CDR2 as YDEGEE. CDR3 sequence: CASSYSEAPSYEQYF. In DNA form, the CDR3 reads TGTGCCAGCAGCTATAGTGAGGCCCCCTCTTACGAGCAGTACTTC. Looking up the rest from reference TRBV5-8 and TRBJ2-7 gives the full variable domain: EAGVTQSPTHLIKTRGQQATLRCSPISGHTSVYWYQQALGLGLQFLLWYDEGEERNRGNFPPRFSGRQFPNYSSELNVNALELEDSALYLCASSYSEAPSYEQYFGPGTRLTVT.

The rearrangement uses TRBV7-9 and TRBJ1-2, with D unclear. The V and J ends lost 2 bases and 0 bases respectively, with 4 bases between them. This CDR3 comprises 13 residues. In germline, CDR1 is SEHNR, CDR2 FQNEAQ (reference sequence). CDR3 in amino acids: CASSLIANYGYTF. The CDR3 bases are TGTGCCAGCAGCTTAATAGCTAACTATGGCTACACCTTC.

The chain combines TRBV2 with TRBJ2-6; D perhaps matches TRBD2 (6 bases). CDR3 length: 17 amino acids. Trimming shortened V by 0 bases and J by 4 bases, and 13 bases separated the two germline ends. CDR1 is SNHLY, CDR2 FYNNEI, per germline. In DNA form, the CDR3 reads TGTGCCAGCAGTGAAGCGGGGGAGGTGGTAGGGGCCAACGTCCTGACTTTC. It encodes CASSEAGEVVGANVLTF.

The chain recombines TRBV15 with TRBJ2-5, with 7 positions matching TRBD1. The V and J ends lost 0 bases and 4 bases, in that order; junction bases with no gene match: 5. The CDR3 has 15 amino acids. The germline gives CDR1 LNHNV, CDR2 YYDKDF (reference sequence). In nucleotides, the CDR3 is TGTGCCACCAGCAGAGATCGGTCAGGGGGAGAGACCCAGTACTTC. This encodes CATSRDRSGGETQYF.